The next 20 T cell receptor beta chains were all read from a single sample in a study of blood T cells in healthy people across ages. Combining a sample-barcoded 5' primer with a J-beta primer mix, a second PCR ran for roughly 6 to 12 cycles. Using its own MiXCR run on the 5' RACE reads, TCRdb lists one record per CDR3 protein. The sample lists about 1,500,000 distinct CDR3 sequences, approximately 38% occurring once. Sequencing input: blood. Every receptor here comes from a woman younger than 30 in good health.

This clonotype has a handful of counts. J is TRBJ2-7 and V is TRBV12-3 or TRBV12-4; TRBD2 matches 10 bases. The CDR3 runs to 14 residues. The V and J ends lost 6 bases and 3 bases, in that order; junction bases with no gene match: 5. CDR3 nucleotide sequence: TGTGCCAGCAGAATAGCGGGAGGCTACTACGAGCAGTACTTC. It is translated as CASRIAGGYYEQYF.

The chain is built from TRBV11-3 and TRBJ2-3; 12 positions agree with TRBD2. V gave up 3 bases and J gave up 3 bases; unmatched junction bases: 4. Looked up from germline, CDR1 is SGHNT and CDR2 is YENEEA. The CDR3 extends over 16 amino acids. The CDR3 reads CASSFASGRGTDTQYF. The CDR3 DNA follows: TGTGCCAGCAGCTTCGCTAGCGGGAGGGGAACAGATACGCAGTATTTT.

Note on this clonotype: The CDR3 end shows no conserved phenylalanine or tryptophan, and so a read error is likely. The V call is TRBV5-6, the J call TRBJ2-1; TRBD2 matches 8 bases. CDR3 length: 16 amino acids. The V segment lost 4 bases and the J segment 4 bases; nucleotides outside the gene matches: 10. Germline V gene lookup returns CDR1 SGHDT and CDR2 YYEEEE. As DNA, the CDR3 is TGTGCCAGCAGCCCCCACGGGGGGGCCCAGTACAATGAGCAGTTCTTA. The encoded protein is CASSPHGGAQYNEQFL.

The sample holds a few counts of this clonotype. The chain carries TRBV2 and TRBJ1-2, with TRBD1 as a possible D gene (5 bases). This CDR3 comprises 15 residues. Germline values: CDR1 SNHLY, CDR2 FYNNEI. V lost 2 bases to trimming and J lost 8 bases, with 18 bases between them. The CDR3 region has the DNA TGTGCCAGCAGTGAAAAGGGGTGGACGATAGAGGGCTACACCTTC. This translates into CASSEKGWTIEGYTF.

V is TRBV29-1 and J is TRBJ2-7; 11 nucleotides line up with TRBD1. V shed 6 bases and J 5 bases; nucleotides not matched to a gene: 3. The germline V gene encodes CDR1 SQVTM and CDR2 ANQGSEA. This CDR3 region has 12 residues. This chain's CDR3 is CSVTGQGDEQYF. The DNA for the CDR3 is TGCAGCGTGACGGGACAGGGGGACGAGCAGTACTTC.

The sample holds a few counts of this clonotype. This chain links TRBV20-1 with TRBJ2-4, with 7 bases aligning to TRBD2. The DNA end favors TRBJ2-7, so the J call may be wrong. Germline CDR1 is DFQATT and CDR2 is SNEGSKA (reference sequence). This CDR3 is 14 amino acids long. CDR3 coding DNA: TGCAGTGCTAGTATAGGGACTACTTTGACCGAGCAGTACTTC. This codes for CSASIGTTLTEQYF.

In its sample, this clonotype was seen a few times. The CDR3 reads CASSLSSSGRVEQYF. DNA for the CDR3: TGTGCCAGCAGTTTATCGAGCAGCGGGAGGGTCGAGCAGTACTTC. This chain uses TRBV27 with TRBJ2-5; 10 bases fit TRBD2. The tail of the sequence fits TRBJ2-7 better, so the J call may be wrong. The CDR3 loop spans 15 amino acids. Germline V gives CDR1 MNHEY, CDR2 SMNVEV (reference sequence).

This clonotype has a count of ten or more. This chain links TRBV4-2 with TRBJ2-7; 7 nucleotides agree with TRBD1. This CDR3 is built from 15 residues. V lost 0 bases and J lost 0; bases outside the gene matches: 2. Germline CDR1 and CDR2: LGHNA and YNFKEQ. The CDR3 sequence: CASSQEGDSSYEQYF. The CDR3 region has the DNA TGTGCCAGCAGCCAAGAGGGGGACAGCTCCTACGAGCAGTACTTC.

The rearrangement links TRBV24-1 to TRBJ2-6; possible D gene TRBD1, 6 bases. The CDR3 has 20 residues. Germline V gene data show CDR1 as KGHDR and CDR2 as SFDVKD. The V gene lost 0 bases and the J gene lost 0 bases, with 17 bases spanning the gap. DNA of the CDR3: TGTGCCACCAGTGATTTGTACCATGGGACACCAAGCTCTGGGGCCAACGTCCTGACTTTC. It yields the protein CATSDLYHGTPSSGANVLTF.

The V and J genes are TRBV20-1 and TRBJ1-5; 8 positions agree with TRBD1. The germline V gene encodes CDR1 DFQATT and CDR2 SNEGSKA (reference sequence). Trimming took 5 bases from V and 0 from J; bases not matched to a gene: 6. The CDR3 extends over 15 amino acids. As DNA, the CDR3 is TGCAGTGCTTGGACAGGGCCCTATAGCAATCAGCCCCAGCATTTT. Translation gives CSAWTGPYSNQPQHF.

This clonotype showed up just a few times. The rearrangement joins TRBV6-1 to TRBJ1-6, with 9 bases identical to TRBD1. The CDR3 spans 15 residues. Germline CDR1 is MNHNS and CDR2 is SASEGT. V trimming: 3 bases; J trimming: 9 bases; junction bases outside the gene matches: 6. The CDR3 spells CASSETGQGSSPLHF. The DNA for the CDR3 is TGTGCCAGCAGTGAGACGGGACAGGGAAGTTCACCCCTCCACTTT.

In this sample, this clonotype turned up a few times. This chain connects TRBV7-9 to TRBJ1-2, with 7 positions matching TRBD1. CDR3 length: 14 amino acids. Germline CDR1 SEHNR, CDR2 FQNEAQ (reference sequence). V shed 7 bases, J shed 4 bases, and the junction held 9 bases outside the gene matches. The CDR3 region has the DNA TGTGCCAGCAACCCGCATGGGACAGTCTATGGCTACACCTTC. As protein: CASNPHGTVYGYTF.

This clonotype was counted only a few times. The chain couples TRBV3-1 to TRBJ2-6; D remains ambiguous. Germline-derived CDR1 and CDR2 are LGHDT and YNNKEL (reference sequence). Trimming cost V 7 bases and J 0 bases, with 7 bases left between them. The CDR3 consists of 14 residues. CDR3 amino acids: CASNLASGANVLTF. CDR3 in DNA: TGTGCCAGCAACCTCGCCTCTGGGGCCAACGTCCTGACTTTC.

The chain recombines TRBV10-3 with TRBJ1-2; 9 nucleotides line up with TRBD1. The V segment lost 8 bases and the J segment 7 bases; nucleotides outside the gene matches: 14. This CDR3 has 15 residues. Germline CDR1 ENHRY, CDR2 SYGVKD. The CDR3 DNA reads TGTGCCATCTCAATTTCAGACAGGGGGATGAGTGGCTACACCTTC. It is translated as CAISISDRGMSGYTF.

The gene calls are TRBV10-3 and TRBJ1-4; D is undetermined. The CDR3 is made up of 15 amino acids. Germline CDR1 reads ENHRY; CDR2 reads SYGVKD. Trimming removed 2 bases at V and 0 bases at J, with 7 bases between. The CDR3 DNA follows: TGTGCCATCAGTGAGAACAAGGCAACTAATGAAAAACTGTTTTTT. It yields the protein CAISENKATNEKLFF.

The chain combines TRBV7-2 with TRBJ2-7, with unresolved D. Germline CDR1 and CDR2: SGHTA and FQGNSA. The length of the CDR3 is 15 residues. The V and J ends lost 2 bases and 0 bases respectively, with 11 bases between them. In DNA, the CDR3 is TGTGCCAGCAGCTTATGGCTGGGCGGCTCCTACGAGCAGTACTTC. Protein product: CASSLWLGGSYEQYF.

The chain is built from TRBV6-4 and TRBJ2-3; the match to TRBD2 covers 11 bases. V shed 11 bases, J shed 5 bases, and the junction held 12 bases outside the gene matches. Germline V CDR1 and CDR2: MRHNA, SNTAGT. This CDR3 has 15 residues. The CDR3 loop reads CALKGSGREEDTQYF. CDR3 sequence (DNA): TGTGCCTTAAAGGGTAGCGGGAGGGAAGAAGATACGCAGTATTTT.

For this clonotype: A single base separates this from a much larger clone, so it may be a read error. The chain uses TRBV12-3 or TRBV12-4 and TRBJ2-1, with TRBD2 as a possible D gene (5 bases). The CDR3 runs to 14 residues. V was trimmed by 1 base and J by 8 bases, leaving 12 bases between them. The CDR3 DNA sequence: TGTGCCAGCAGTTTAGTTTTAACTAGTGATGAGCAGTTCTTC. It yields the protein CASSLVLTSDEQFF.

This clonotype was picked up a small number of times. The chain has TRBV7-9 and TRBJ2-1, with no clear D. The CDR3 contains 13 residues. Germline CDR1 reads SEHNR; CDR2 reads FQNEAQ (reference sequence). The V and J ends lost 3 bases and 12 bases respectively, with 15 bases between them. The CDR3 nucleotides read TGTGCCAGCAGCTTCGGTAGCCGCTGGGGGCAGTTCTTC. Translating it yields CASSFGSRWGQFF.

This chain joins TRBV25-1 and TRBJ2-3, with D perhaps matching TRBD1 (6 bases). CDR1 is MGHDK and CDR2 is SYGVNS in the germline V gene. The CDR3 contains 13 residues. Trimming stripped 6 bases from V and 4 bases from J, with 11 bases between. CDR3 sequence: CASRQGLADTQYF. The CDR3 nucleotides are TGTGCCAGCAGACAGGGTCTCGCAGATACGCAGTATTTT.